The 17 T cell receptor beta chains presented below share a single source sample, sequenced in a study of cytomegalovirus exposure and HLA in healthy donors. The PCR employed 60 Vbeta primers together with 13 Jbeta primers. Sequencing used immunoSEQ multiplex PCR; TCRdb keeps in-frame clones, though not all of them. The table shows about 130,000 clones, with around 63% occurring only once. The source material was PBMCs. These receptors all stem from a human donor in good health.

The CDR3 coding sequence is TGTGCCAGCTCACCACCTAGTGGGACAGGGAGAGCCGGGGAGCTGTTTTTT. It codes for CASSPPSGTGRAGELFF. The chain couples TRBV18 to TRBJ2-2, with 9 bases that match TRBD1. The CDR3 sequence is 17 residues long. The V and J ends lost 0 bases and 6 bases, in that order; junction bases with no gene match: 8. Germline lookup yields CDR1 KGHSH and CDR2 LQKENI.

V gene TRBV18 combines with J gene TRBJ2-6, with 9 bases fitting TRBD1. The ends lost 2 bases at V and 3 bases at J; junction bases unmatched: 8. CDR1 KGHSH and CDR2 LQKENI come from the germline V gene. The CDR3 runs 18 residues. The CDR3 DNA follows: TGTGCCAGCTCACCATCCTTGACAGGGGGAAGTGGGGCCAACGTCCTGACTTTC. Translated: CASSPSLTGGSGANVLTF.

This clone turned up a few times. The chain has TRBV19 and TRBJ1-5; D remains ambiguous. Trimming removed 4 bases from V and 0 bases from J, with 10 bases in between. This CDR3 is built from 15 residues. Per germline, CDR1 LNHDA and CDR2 SQIVND (reference sequence). The CDR3 is CASSRAGYSNQPQHF. The CDR3 DNA reads as TGTGCCAGTAGTAGGGCAGGCTATAGCAATCAGCCCCAGCATTTT. The full variable domain, completed using reference TRBV19 and TRBJ1-5, is DGGITQSPKYLFRKEGQNVTLSCEQNLNHDAMYWYRQDPGQGLRLIYYSQIVNDFQKGDIAEGYSVSREKKESFPLTVTSAQKNPTAFYLCASSRAGYSNQPQHFGDGTRLSIL.

CDR3 protein: CASSLRGRVTEAFF. Here the CDR3 DNA reads TGTGCCAGCAGTTTACGAGGAAGAGTCACTGAAGCTTTCTTT. The genes are TRBV27 and TRBJ1-1; D gene unclear. Per the germline V gene, CDR1 is MNHEY and CDR2 is SMNVEV (reference sequence). V was clipped by 2 bases and J by 4 bases, with 11 bases between them. The CDR3 extends over 14 amino acids.

V is TRBV27 and J is TRBJ1-2; the match to TRBD1 covers 8 bases. Unmatched junction bases numbered 2, after V lost 5 bases and J lost 0 bases. Germline CDR1 and CDR2: MNHEY and SMNVEV (reference sequence). CDR3 size: 14 residues. The CDR3 reads CASSEQGANYGYTF. The CDR3 region has the DNA TGTGCCAGCAGTGAACAGGGGGCTAACTATGGCTACACCTTC.

The V and J genes are TRBV6-6 and TRBJ2-7, with 8 bases identical to TRBD1. CDR1 is MNHNY, CDR2 SVGAGI, per germline (reference sequence). There are 13 residues in the CDR3. V lost 9 bases to trimming and J lost 5 bases; unmatched junction nucleotides: 9. CDR3 nucleotide sequence: TGTGCCAGTCAGGACAGGGCCCTCGACGAGCAGTACTTC. It encodes CASQDRALDEQYF.

The chain uses TRBV9 and TRBJ2-3; no definite D call. The CDR3 loop spans 14 amino acids. V lost 1 base to trimming and J lost 5 bases, with 11 bases between them. CDR1 is SGDLS and CDR2 is YYNGEE in the germline V gene. The DNA for the CDR3 is TGTGCCAGCAGCGTATCTCCTAGGCTAGATACGCAGTATTTT. This sequence encodes CASSVSPRLDTQYF.

The chain links TRBV18 to TRBJ2-7; 9 nucleotides line up with TRBD1. Germline CDR1 and CDR2: KGHSH and LQKENI. This CDR3 has 16 amino acids. V dropped 0 bases and J dropped 7; count of bases not matched to a gene: 10. For the CDR3, the DNA is TGTGCCAGCTCACCACCGGGACAGGGCACTACGGTTGAGCAGTACTTC. It yields the protein CASSPPGQGTTVEQYF.

The V and J genes are TRBV19 and TRBJ2-3; weak D call: TRBD1 (6 bases). The CDR3 loop spans 15 amino acids. Trimming pared 7 bases from V and 3 bases from J, leaving 17 bases between. CDR1 and CDR2 (germline): LNHDA, SQIVND (reference sequence). The DNA for the CDR3 is TGTGCCAGTAAGCCCCGGGACATGCGTACAGATACGCAGTATTTT. Its translation is CASKPRDMRTDTQYF.

The chain carries TRBV29-1 and TRBJ1-3; D is perhaps TRBD1 (6 bases). Trimming left V 4 bases short and J 4 bases short, with 8 bases between. The CDR3 extends over 12 amino acids. Per the germline V gene, CDR1 is SQVTM and CDR2 is ANQGSEA. CDR3: CSVGGGGNTIYF. Written as DNA, the CDR3 is TGCAGCGTTGGGGGGGGCGGAAACACCATATATTTT.

The J gene is TRBJ2-7, the V gene TRBV10-3; 11 bases map to TRBD1. Germline CDR1 and CDR2: ENHRY and SYGVKD. The CDR3 has 14 residues. With 3 bases clipped from V and 5 bases from J, the junction kept 3 bases outside the gene matches. The CDR3 protein is CAISDRGQGDEQYF. As DNA, the CDR3 is TGTGCCATCAGTGACCGGGGACAGGGGGACGAGCAGTACTTC.

The table lists this clone with a few counts. The CDR3: CASSVGAGIALYEQYF. For the CDR3, the DNA is TGTGCCAGCAGCGTAGGAGCGGGTATAGCCCTTTACGAGCAGTACTTC. The V call is TRBV9, the J call TRBJ2-7; the D gene is possibly TRBD2 (6 bases). The CDR3 sequence is 16 residues long. V lost 0 bases and J 4 bases, leaving 17 bases between the germline ends. CDR1 is SGDLS, CDR2 YYNGEE, per germline.

The J gene is TRBJ2-2, the V gene TRBV18, with no clear D. Germline CDR1 is KGHSH and CDR2 is LQKENI. CDR3 length: 12 residues. V lost 1 base and J 6 bases, leaving 3 bases between the germline ends. The CDR3 DNA is TGTGCCAGCTCACCACGGCCCGGGGAGCTGTTTTTT. Protein sequence: CASSPRPGELFF.

About this clone: At the DNA level, this CDR3 is encoded by other sequences in the same sample as well. The V call is TRBV5-1, the J call TRBJ2-7; TRBD1 is a possible D gene (5 bases). Germline CDR1 and CDR2: SGHRS and YFSETQ. Between the trimmed V and J ends, which lost 1 base and 2 bases, there was a span of 7 bases. This CDR3 spans 13 amino acids. CDR3 protein: CASSLSGPYEQYF. As DNA, the CDR3 is TGCGCCAGCAGCTTGTCAGGGCCCTACGAGCAGTACTTC.

This clone showed up just a few times. The J gene is TRBJ1-1, the V gene TRBV28; D is uncertain. The CDR3 has 14 residues. Between the trimmed V and J ends, which lost 7 bases and 0 bases, there was a span of 12 bases. Germline CDR1 MDHEN, CDR2 SYDVKM. CDR3 amino acids: CASIAPGMNTEAFF. The CDR3 coding sequence is TGTGCCAGCATCGCCCCGGGAATGAACACTGAAGCTTTCTTT.

The V gene is TRBV13, the J gene TRBJ1-2; D gene ambiguous. Per the germline V gene, CDR1 is PRHDT and CDR2 is FYEKMQ (reference sequence). This CDR3 has 14 residues. The ends were cut back, 6 bases at V and 6 bases at J, with 17 bases in the middle. This CDR3 reads CASRRAGGDHGYTF. CDR3 DNA: TGTGCCAGCAGAAGGGCAGGAGGAGACCATGGCTACACCTTC.

This clone occurred a few times. As DNA, the CDR3 is TGTGCCAGCAGACGCGGGACTAGCGGCCCCTACGAGCAGTACTTC. It translates to CASRRGTSGPYEQYF. This rearrangement joins TRBV27 to TRBJ2-7; 11 bases line up with TRBD2. In germline, CDR1 is MNHEY, CDR2 SMNVEV (reference sequence). The V and J ends lost 6 bases and 2 bases, in that order; junction bases with no gene match: 6. The CDR3 loop spans 15 amino acids.